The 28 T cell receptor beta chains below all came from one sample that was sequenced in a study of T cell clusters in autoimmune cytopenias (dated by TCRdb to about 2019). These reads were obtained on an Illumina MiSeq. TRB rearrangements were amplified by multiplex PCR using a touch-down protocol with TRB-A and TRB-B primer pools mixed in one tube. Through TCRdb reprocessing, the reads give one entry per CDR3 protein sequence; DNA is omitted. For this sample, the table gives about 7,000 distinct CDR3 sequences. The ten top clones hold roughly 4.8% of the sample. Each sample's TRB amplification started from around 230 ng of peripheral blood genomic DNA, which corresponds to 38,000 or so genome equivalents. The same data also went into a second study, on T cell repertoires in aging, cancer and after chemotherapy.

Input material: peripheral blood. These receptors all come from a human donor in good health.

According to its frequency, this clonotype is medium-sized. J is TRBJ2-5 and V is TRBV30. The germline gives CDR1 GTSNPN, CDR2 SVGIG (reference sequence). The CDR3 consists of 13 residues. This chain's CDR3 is CAWSMGLQETQYF.

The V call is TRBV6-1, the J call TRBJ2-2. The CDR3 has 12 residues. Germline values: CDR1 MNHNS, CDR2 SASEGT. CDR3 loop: CASSYPSGELFF.

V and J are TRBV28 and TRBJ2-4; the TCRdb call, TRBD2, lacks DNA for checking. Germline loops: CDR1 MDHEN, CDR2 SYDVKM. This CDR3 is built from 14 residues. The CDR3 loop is CASSLPTSGNIQYF.

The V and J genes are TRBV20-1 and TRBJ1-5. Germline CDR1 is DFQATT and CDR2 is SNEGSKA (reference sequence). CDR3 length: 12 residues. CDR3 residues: CSAPRGAGPQHF.

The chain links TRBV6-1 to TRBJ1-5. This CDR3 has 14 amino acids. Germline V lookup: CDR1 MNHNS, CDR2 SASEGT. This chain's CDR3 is CASGGLFSNQPQHF.

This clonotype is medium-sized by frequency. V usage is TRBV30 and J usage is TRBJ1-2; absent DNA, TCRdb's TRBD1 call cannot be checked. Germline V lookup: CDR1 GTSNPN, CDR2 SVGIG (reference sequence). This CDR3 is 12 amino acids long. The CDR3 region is CAWTGGAYGYTF.

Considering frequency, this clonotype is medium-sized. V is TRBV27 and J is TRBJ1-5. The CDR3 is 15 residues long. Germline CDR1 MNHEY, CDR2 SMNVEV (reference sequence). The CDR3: CASSPRRAIYQPQHF.

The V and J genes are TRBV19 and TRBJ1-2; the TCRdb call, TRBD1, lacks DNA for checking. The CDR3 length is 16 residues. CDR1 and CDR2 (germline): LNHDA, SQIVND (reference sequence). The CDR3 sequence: CASSIQQGIGPGGYTF.

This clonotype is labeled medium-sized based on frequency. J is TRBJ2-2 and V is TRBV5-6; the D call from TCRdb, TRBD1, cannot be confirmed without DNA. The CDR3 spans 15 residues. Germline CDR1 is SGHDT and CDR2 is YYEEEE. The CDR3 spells CASSPTGVGTGELFF.

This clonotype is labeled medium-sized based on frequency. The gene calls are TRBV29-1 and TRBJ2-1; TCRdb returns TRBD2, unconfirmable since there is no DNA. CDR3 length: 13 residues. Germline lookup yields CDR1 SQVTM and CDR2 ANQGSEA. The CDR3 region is CSVVRTSYNEQFF.

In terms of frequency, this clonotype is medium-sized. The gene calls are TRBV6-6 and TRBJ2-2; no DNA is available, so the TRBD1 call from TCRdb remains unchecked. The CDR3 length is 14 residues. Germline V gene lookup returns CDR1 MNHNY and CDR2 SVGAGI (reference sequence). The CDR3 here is CASMGTYKTGELFF.

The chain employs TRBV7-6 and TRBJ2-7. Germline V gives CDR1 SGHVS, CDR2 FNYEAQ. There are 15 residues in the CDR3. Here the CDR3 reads CASSLNRGVRNEQYF.

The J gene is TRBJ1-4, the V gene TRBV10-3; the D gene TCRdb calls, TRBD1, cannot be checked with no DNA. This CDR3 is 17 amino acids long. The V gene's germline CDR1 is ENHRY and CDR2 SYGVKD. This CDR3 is CAISRTDGWKRGEKLFF.

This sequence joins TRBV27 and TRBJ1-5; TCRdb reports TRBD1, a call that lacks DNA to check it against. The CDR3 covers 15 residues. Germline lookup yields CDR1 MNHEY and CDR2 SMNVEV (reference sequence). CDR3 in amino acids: CASSLGTGSNQPQHF.

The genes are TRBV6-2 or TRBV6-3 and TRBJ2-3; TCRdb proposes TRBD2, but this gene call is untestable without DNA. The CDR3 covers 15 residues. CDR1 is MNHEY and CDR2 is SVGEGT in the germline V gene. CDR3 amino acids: CASSYRRGIPDTQYF.

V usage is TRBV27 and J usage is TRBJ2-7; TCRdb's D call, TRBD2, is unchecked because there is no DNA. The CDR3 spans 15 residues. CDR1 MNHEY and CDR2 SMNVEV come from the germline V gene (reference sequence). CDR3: CASSSRLGSSYEQYF.

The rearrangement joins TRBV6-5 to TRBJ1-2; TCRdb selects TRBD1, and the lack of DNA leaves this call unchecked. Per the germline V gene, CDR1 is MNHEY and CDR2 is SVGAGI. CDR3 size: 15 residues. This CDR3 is CASTLTGTGSYGYTF.

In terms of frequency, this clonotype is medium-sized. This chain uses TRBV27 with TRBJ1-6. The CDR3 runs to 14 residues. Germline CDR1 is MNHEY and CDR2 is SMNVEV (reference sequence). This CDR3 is CASSLPTENSPLHF.

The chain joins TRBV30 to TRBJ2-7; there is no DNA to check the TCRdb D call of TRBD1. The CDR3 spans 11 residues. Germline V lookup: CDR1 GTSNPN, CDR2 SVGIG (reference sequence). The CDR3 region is CACSRGYEQYF.

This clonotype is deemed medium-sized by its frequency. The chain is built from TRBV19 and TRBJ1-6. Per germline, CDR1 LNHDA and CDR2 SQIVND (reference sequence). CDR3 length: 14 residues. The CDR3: CASSTGINNSPLHF.

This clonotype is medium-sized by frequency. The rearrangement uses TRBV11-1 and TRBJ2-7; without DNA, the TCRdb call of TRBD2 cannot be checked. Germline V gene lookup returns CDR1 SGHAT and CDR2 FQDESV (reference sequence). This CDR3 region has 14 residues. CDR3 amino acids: CASSLGTSGIEQYF.

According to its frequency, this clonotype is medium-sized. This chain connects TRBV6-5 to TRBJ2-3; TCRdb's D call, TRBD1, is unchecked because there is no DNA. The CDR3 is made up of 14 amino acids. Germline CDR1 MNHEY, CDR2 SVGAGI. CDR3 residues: CASSYQGGTDTQYF.

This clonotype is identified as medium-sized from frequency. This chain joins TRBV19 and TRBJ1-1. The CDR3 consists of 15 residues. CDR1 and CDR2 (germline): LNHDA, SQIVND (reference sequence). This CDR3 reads CASSILGKENTEAFF.

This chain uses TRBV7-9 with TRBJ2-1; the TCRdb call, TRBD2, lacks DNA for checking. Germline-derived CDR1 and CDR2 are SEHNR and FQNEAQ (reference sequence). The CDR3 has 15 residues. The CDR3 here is CASSLLAGIHNEQFF.

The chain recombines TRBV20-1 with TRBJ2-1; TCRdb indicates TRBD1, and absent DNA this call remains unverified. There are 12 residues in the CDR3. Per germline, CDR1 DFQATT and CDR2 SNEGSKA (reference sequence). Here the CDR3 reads CSARDRRDEQFF.

The CDR3 loop is CASSFAPPRVTNEKLFF. This sequence joins TRBV6-6 and TRBJ1-4; TCRdb outputs TRBD1, but without DNA this stays unchecked. In germline, CDR1 is MNHNY, CDR2 SVGAGI (reference sequence). CDR3 length equals 17 residues.

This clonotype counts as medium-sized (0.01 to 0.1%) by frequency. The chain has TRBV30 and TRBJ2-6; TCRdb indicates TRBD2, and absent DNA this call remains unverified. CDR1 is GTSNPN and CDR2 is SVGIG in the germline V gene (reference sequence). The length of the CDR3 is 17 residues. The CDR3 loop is CAWSVERVRSGANVLTF.

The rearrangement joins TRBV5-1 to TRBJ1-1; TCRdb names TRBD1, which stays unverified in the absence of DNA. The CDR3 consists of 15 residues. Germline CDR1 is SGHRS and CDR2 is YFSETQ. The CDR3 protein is CASSLDQTVNTEAFF.